This TCR beta chain was identified during a study of T cells in Graves' hyperthyroidism and ophthalmopathy (dated by TCRdb to between 2019 and 2020). A note on the overall study: Peripheral blood was collected at initial diagnosis, before any treatment. To identify TCR V-J signatures that set the groups apart, the researchers used a discovery cohort of roughly 100 patients, made up of around 42 with Graves' ophthalmopathy and approximately 57 with stable Graves' hyperthyroidism. Prospective prediction of ophthalmopathy was tested in an independent validation cohort consisting of some 20 hyperthyroidism patients and around 16 patients who later progressed to ophthalmopathy. The 75 to 100 discovery patients were randomly split 7:3 into training and test sets. Thyroid tissue and blood T-cell repertoires from about six Graves' hyperthyroidism patients were also compared in the study. Once sampling was done, hyperthyroidism patients were given methimazole at a starting dose of 30 mg daily, whereas ophthalmopathy patients were given high-dose intravenous methylprednisolone. TCR Vbeta CDR3 sequencing of some 140 peripheral blood samples (under 45 ophthalmopathy, under 80 hyperthyroidism and approximately 17 progressor patients) is reported in the paper. Results and caveats for the whole study, not just this receptor: During validation, the model predicted progression to ophthalmopathy a median of roughly six months ahead of onset, with almost 71% sensitivity and around 72% specificity. A 13 V-J signature model separated ophthalmopathy from stable hyperthyroidism, with roughly 88% sensitivity and about 81% specificity in cross-validation and 80%/75% in testing. Sample size was not statistically predetermined, and blinding of investigators to group allocation was not performed. Most expanded thyroid clonotypes (frequency above 0.001) were also found in blood, which suggests that blood repertoires may mirror thyroid immune responses.

Graves' hyperthyroidism was defined as stable when no progression to ophthalmopathy occurred over 18 months of follow-up. Hyperthyroidism patients were newly diagnosed, with disease duration under 2 months, and aged 18 to 65 years. The study excluded patients with uncontrolled infections, other autoimmune diseases, pregnancy or lactation. Diagnoses relied on clinical symptoms, serum thyroxine and TRAb, thyroid ultrasound and orbital computed tomography. Ficoll-Paque density gradient centrifugation was used to isolate PBMCs from 10 ml of fresh peripheral blood. Trizol reagent was used to extract total RNA, and RNA quality was then checked on an Agilent 2100 Bioanalyzer. V and J are truncated by 1 base and 0 bases respectively, leaving an intervening sequence of 10 bases. Sequences GTSNPN (CDR1) and SVGIG (CDR2) are obtained from the germline V gene (reference sequence). The CDR3 has 15 amino acids, counting the end cysteine and phenylalanine. The retained sequence is limited to the CDR3, 45 bases, with the frame set at the first base.

The TCR beta CDR3 regions were amplified from the RNA transcripts. For the first round of RT-PCR on the TCR CDR3, the HTBI primer set was used together with the Qiagen OneStep RT-PCR kit. Libraries were constructed in a second round of multiplex PCR, after which size selection and purification were carried out. Libraries were sequenced paired-end with 100 bp reads on an Illumina HiSeq2000. In the authors' own workflow: SOAPnuke was used to process the raw data, removing reads that contained adapters or uncalled bases, had a mean Phred below 15, or lacked an exact match to the constant primer or identifier. COPE v1.2.5 was used to merge high-quality paired reads, and clonotypes were defined as unique nucleotide sequences. MiTCR v1.1 was used to align the clonotypes against IMGT TRBV, TRBD and TRBJ reference segments. Only V-J combinations with frequency above 0.0001, covering roughly 99% of repertoires, were analysed. The TCS score was defined as F50 (clonal expansion) divided by E x V (chaos), with BLOSUM62-based TCRdist calculated between CDR3 peptides within each V-J. Welch's t-statistics and random forest reduced 514 V-J features to some 14, which were used in a naive Bayes classifier (R e1071). In-frame beta chains were kept once TCRdb had trimmed the public reads at Q25 with fastp and called clones with MiXCR. Rows with a matching CDR3 protein are joined into one entry that keeps the most common DNA and genes. None of the V and J calls come from the authors' own analysis; TCRdb made them. The sample yields 25,000 to 30,000 distinct CDR3 sequences; roughly 46% were counted once. 10% of the sample goes to the ten largest clones.

About this clonotype: Its antigen is still unknown. No qualities accompany the bases; no much larger clone lies one base away.

Sequencing input: blood. The V and J genes are TRBV30 and TRBJ1-5; a confident D gene designation cannot be given. The clonotype was recovered from a woman between 25 and 40 years old with Graves' hyperthyroidism. The nucleotides are TGTGCCTGGAGTGGGGCAGGTCATAGCAATCAGCCCCAGCATTTT. Its translation reads: CAWSGAGHSNQPQHF.